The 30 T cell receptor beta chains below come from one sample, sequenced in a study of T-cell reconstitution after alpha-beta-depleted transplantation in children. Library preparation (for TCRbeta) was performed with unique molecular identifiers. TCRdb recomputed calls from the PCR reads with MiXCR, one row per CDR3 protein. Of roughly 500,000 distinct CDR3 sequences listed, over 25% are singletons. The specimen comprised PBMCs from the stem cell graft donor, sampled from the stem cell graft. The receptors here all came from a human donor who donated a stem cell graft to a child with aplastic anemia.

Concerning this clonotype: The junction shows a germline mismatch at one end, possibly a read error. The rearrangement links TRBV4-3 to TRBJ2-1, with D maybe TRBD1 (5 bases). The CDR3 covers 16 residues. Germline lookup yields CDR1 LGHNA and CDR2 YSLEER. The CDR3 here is CDSSQDRRGFYNEQFF. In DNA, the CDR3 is TGCGACAGCAGCCAAGATCGAAGGGGTTTCTACAATGAGCAGTTCTTC.

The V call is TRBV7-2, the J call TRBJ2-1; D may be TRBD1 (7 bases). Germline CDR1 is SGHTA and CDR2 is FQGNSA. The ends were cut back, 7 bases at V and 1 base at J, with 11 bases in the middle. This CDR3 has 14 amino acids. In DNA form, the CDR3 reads TGTGCCAGCAAATCAGGGGGGTCCTACAATGAGCAGTTCTTC. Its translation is CASKSGGSYNEQFF.

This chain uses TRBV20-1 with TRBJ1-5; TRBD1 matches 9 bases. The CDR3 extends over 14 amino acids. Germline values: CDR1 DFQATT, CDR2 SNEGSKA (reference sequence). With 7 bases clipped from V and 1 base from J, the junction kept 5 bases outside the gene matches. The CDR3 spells CSVSQGASNQPQHF. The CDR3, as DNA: TGCAGTGTCTCACAGGGGGCGAGCAATCAGCCCCAGCATTTT.

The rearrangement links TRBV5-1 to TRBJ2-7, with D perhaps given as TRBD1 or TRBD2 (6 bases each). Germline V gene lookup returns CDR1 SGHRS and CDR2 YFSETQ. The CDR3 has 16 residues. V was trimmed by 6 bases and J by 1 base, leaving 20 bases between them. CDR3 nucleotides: TGCGCCAGCACCCTTCAGCCGGGGGCAGGGTCCTACGAGCAGTACTTC. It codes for CASTLQPGAGSYEQYF.

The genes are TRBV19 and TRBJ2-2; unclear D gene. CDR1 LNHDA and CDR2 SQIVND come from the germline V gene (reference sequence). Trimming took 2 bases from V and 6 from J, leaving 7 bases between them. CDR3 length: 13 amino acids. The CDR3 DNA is TGTGCCAGTAGTATACTAGGGCCCGGGGAGCTGTTTTTT. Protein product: CASSILGPGELFF.

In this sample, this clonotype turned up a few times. CDR3 sequence (DNA): TGTGCCAGCAGCTTAAACTCCGGCAGGGTCAATGAGCAGTTCTTC. Translated: CASSLNSGRVNEQFF. V and J are TRBV7-2 and TRBJ2-1, with D possibly matching TRBD1 (5 bases). This CDR3 has 15 residues. CDR1 SGHTA and CDR2 FQGNSA come from the germline V gene. V was pared by 2 bases and J by 6 bases, with 14 bases between.

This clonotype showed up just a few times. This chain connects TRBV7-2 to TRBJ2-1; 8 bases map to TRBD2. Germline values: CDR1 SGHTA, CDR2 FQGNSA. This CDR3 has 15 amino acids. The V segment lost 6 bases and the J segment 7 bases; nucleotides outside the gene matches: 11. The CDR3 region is CASRGSSGRINEQFF. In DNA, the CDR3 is TGTGCCAGCAGGGGCTCGAGCGGGAGAATTAATGAGCAGTTCTTC.

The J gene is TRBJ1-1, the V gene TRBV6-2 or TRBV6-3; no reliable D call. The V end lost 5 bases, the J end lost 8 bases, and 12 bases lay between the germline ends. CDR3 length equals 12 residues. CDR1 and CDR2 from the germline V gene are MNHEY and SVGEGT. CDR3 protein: CASSRHTLEAFF. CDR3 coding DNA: TGTGCCAGCAGTAGACACACCTTAGAAGCTTTCTTT.

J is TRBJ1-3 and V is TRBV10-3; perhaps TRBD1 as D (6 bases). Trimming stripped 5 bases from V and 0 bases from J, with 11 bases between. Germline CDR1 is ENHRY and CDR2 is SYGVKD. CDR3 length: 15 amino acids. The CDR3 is CAISKQGGSGNTIYF. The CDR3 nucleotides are TGTGCCATCAGTAAACAGGGAGGCTCTGGAAACACCATATATTTT.

The CDR3: CASSFGAGNTIYF. CDR3 coding DNA: TGTGCCAGCAGTTTTGGCGCAGGAAACACCATATATTTT. The chain links TRBV12-3 or TRBV12-4 to TRBJ1-3; D not certain. Trimming shortened V by 3 bases and J by 4 bases, and 7 bases separated the two germline ends. The CDR3 runs 13 residues.

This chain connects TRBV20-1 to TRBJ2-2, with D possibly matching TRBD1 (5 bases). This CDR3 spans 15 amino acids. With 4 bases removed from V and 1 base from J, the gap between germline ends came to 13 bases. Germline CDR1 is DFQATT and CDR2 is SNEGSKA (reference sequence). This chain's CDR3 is CSATPGHMNTGELFF. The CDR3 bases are TGCAGTGCTACCCCCGGACACATGAACACCGGGGAGCTGTTTTTT.

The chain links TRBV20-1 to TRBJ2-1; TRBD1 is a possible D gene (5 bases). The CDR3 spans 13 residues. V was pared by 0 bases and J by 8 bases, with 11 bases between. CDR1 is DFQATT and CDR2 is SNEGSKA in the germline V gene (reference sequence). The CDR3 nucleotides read TGCAGTGCTAGAGATTTACAGGCTTATGAGCAGTTCTTC. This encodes CSARDLQAYEQFF.

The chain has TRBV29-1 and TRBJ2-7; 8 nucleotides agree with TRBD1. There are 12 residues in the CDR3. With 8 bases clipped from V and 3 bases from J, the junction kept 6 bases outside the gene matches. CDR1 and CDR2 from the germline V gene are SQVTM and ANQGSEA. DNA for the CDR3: TGCAGCCGTAGGACAGGGCGCTACGAGCAGTACTTC. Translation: CSRRTGRYEQYF.

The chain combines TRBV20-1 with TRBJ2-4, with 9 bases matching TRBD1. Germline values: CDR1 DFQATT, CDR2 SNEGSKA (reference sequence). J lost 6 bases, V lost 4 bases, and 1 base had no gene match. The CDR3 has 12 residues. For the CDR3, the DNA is TGCAGTGCTATGACAGGGGGAAACATTCAGTACTTC. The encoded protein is CSAMTGGNIQYF.

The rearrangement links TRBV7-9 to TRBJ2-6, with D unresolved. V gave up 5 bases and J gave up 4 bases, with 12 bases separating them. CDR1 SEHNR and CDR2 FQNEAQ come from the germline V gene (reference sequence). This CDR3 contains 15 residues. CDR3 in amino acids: CASSPVFLGANVLTF. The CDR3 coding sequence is TGTGCCAGCAGCCCCGTATTTTTAGGGGCCAACGTCCTGACTTTC.

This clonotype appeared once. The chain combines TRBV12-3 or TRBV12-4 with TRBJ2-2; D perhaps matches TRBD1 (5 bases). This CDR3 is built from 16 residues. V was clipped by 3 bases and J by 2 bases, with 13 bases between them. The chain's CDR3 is CASSFSRQINTGELFF. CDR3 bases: TGTGCCAGCAGTTTCAGCAGACAGATAAACACCGGGGAGCTGTTTTTT.

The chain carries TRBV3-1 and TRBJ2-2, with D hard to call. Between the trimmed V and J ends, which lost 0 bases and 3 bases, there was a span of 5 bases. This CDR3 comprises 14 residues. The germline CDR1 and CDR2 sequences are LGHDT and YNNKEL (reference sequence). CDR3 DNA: TGTGCCAGCAGCCAAGACAGCCACACCGGGGAGCTGTTTTTT. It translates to CASSQDSHTGELFF.

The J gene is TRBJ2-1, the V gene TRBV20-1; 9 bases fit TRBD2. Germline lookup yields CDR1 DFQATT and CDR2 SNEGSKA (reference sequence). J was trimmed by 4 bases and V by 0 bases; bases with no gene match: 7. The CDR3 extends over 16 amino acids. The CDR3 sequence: CSARDPRLAGYNEQFF. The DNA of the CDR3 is TGCAGTGCTAGAGATCCCCGGCTAGCGGGATACAATGAGCAGTTCTTC.

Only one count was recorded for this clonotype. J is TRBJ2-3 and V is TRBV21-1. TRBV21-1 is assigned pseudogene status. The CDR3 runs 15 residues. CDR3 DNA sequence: TGTGCCAGCAGCACTCAATTAGAGAACACAGATACGCAGTATTTT. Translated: CASSTQLENTDTQYF.

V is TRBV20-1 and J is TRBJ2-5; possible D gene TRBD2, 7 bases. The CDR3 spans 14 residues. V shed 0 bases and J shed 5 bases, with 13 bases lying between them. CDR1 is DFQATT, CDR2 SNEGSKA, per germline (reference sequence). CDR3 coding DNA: TGCAGTGCTAGAGAGGCAAAGGGGGGGGAGACCCAGTACTTC. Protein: CSAREAKGGETQYF.

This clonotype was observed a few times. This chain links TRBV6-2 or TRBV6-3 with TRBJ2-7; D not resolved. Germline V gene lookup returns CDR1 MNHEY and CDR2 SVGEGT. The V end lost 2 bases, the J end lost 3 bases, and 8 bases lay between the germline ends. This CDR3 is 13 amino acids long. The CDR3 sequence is CASSYKLGYEQYV. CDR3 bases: TGTGCCAGCAGTTACAAATTGGGCTACGAGCAGTACGTC.

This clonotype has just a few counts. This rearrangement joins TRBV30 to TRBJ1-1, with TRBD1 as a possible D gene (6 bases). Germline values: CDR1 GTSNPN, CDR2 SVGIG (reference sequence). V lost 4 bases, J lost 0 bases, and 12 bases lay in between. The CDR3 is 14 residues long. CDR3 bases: TGTGCCTGGACTAAGGACAGACTGAACACTGAAGCTTTCTTT. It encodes CAWTKDRLNTEAFF.

CDR3 DNA: TGCAGTGCTAGAGGTGCGCAGGAAAAAGCTAACTATGGCTACACCTTC. It translates to CSARGAQEKANYGYTF. V gene TRBV20-1 combines with J gene TRBJ1-2; D is unclear. CDR1 and CDR2 (germline): DFQATT, SNEGSKA (reference sequence). The CDR3 totals 16 residues. Trimming removed 1 base at V and 0 bases at J, with 15 bases between.

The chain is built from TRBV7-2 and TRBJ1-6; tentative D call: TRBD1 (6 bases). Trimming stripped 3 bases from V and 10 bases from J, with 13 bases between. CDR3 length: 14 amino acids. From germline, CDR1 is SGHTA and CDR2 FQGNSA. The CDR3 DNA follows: TGTGCCAGCAGCTTTACAGGGTCGGGGTCACCCCTCCACTTT. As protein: CASSFTGSGSPLHF.

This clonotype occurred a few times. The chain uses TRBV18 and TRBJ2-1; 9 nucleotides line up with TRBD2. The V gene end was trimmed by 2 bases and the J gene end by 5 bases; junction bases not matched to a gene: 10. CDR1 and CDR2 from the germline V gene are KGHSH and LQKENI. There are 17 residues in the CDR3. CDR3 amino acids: CASSPFTAGGQDNEQFF. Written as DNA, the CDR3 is TGTGCCAGCTCACCATTTACGGCGGGAGGGCAAGACAATGAGCAGTTCTTC.

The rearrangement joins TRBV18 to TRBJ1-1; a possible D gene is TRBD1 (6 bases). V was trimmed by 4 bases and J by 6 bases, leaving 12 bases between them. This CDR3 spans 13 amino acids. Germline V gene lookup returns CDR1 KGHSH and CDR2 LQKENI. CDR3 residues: CASSQGGVAEAFF. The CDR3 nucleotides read TGTGCCAGCTCACAGGGGGGGGTCGCTGAAGCTTTCTTT.

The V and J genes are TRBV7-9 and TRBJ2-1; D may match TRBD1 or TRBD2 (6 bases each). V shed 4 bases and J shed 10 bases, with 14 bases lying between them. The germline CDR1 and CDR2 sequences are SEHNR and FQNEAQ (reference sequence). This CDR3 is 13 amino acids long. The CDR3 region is CASSSQGRREQFF. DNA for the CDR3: TGTGCCAGCAGCTCGCAGGGGAGGCGAGAGCAGTTCTTC. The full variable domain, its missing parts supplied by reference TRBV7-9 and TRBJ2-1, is DTGVSQNPRHKITKRGQNVTFRCDPISEHNRLYWYRQTLGQGPEFLTYFQNEAQLEKSRLLSDRFSAERPKGSFSTLEIQRTEQGDSAMYLCASSSQGRREQFFGPGTRLTVL.

The CDR3 loop reads CASESPGQGKDEQYV. CDR3 nucleotides: TGCGCCAGCGAGTCTCCGGGACAGGGTAAGGACGAGCAGTACGTC. The rearrangement links TRBV4-3 to TRBJ2-7; the match to TRBD1 covers 9 bases. Germline CDR1 LGHNA, CDR2 YSLEER. Trimming took 8 bases from V and 5 from J; bases not matched to a gene: 13. This CDR3 is built from 15 residues.

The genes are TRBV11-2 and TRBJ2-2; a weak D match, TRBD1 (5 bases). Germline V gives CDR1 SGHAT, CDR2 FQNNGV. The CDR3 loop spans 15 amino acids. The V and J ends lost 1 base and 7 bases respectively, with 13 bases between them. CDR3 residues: CASSLGVGQGGELFF. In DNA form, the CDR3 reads TGTGCCAGCAGCTTAGGTGTAGGCCAGGGCGGGGAGCTGTTTTTT.

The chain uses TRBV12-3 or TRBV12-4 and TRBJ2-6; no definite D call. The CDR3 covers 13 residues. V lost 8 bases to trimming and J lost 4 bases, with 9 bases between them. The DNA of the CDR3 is TGTGCCAGCTATTACCCGGGGGCCAACGTCCTGACTTTC. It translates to CASYYPGANVLTF.